This T cell receptor beta chain is from a study of OX40 agonist ivuxolimab in advanced cancers. On the study more broadly: Prior anti-PD-1, anti-PD-L1 or anti-CTLA-4 therapy did not bar entry, and roughly 40% had some.

Germline V CDR1 and CDR2: SGHDT, YYEEEE. Trimming shortened V by 0 bases and J by 1 base, and 8 bases separated the two germline ends. This CDR3 has 14 residues. Profiled with immunoSEQ multiplex PCR; TCRdb holds only in-frame clones, not every one. The sample contains tens of thousands of clones, around 90% of which appear only once. Overall study results and limits: Mean expanded clone counts were higher in CD8+ than CD4+ T cells. Certain nonresponders likewise exhibited a low normalized T-cell clonal expansion. Among the lowest levels of clonal expansion were found in partial responders at 0.1-3.0 mg/kg.

This clone was recorded only once. Its antigen is undetermined. The source material was CD4+ or CD8+ T cells sorted from blood, sampled in a trial of the OX40 agonist ivuxolimab. The chain combines TRBV5-6 with TRBJ2-7, with D possibly TRBD2 on 6 matching bases. This receptor was identified in an adult with an advanced solid tumor such as melanoma, head and neck, liver or kidney cancer. The CDR3 coding sequence is TGTGCCAGCAGCTTGGCTGGGACTTCCTACGAGCAGTACTTC. It translates to CASSLAGTSYEQYF.